This record concerns one T cell receptor (beta chain) sequence. The data were taken from a study of blood T cell repertoires in COVID-19. The CDR3 is 15 amino acids. The junction had 8 bases not matched to a gene; V was cut back by 5 bases and J by 4 bases. CDR1 and CDR2 from the germline V gene are SGHRS and YFSETQ. Profiling relied on immunoSEQ multiplex PCR, and the TCRdb table lists in-frame clones only, not all of them. Seen here are over 40,000 clones, around 84% observed once, and the top ten hold about 4.6%. V and J are TRBV5-1 and TRBJ2-2; 7 bases are a match to TRBD1. The TCR originated in a man of 80 years or more with active COVID-19. The specimen was peripheral blood. DNA of the CDR3: TGCGCCAGCAGACGAGGGACAGACCGCACCGGGGAGCTGTTTTTT. It encodes CASRRGTDRTGELFF. Based on the CDR3 plus reference TRBV5-1 and TRBJ2-2, the full variable domain is KAGVTQTPRYLIKTRGQQVTLSCSPISGHRSVSWYQQTPGQGLQFLFEYFSETQRNKGNFPGRFSGRQFSNSRSEMNVSTLELGDSALYLCASRRGTDRTGELFFGEGSRLTVL.